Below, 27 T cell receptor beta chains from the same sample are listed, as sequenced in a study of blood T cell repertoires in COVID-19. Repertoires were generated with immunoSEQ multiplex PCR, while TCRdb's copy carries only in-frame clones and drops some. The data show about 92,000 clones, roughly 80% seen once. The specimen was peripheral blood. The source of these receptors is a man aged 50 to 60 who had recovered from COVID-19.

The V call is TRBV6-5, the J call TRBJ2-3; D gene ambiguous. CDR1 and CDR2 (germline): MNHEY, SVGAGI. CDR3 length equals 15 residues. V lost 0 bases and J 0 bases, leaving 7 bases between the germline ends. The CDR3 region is CASSYSSGSTDTQYF. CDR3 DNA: TGTGCCAGCAGTTACTCTTCCGGGAGCACAGATACGCAGTATTTT.

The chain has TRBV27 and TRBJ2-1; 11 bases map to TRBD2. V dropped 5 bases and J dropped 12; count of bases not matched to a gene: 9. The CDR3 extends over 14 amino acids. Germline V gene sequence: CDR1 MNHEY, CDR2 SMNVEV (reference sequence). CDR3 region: CASSRVTSGVLQFF. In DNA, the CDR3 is TGTGCCAGCAGTCGTGTGACTAGCGGGGTGTTGCAGTTCTTC.

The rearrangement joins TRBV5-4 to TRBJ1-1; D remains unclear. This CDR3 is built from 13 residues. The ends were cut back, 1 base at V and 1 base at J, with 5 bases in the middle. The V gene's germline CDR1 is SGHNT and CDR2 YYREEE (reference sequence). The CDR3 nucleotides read TGTGCCAGCAGCTTGAGGAGGAACACTGAAGCTTTCTTT. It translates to CASSLRRNTEAFF.

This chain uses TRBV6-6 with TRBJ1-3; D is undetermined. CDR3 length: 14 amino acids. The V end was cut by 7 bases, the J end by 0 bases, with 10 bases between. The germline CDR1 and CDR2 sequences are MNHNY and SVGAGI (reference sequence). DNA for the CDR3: TGTGCCAGCACCGGCGGGATCTCTGGAAACACCATATATTTT. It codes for CASTGGISGNTIYF.

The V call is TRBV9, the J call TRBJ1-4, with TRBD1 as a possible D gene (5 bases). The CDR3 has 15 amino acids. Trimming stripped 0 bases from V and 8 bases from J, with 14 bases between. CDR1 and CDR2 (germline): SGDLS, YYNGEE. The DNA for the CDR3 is TGTGCCAGCAGCGTAGGGGCAGGGCGATTAGAAAAACTGTTTTTT. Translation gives CASSVGAGRLEKLFF. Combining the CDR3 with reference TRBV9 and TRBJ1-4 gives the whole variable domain DSGVTQTPKHLITATGQRVTLRCSPRSGDLSVYWYQQSLDQGLQFLIQYYNGEERAKGNILERFSAQQFPDLHSELNLSSLELGDSALYFCASSVGAGRLEKLFFGSGTQLSVL.

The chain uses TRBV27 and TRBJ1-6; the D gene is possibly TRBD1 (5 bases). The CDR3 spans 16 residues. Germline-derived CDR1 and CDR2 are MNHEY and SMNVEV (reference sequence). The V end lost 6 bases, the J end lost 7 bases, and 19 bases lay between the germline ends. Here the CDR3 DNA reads TGTGCCAGCAGCCAAAAGGGGTGGGCAGACAATTCACCCCTCCACTTT. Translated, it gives CASSQKGWADNSPLHF.

The CDR3 DNA sequence: TGTGCCAGCAGCTTCCGGGACTATACTTGGAATGAGCAGTTCTTC. This translates into CASSFRDYTWNEQFF. The gene calls are TRBV5-4 and TRBJ2-1; 7 bases agree with TRBD2. The CDR3 sequence is 15 residues long. Germline V gene lookup returns CDR1 SGHNT and CDR2 YYREEE (reference sequence). The J segment lost 7 bases and the V segment lost 2 bases, leaving 9 bases of the junction unmatched.

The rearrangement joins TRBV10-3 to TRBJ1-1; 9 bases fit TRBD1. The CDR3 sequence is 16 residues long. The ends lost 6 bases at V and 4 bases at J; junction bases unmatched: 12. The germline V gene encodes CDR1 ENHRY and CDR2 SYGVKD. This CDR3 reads CAIRQGAVSLATEAFF. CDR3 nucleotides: TGTGCCATCAGACAGGGGGCGGTGTCTTTAGCCACTGAAGCTTTCTTT.

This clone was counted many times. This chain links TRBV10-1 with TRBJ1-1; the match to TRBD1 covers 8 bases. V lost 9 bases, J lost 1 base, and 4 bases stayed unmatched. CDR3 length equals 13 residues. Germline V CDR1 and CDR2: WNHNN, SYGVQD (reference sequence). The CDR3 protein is CARSTGGNTEAFF. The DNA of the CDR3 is TGCGCCAGGTCCACAGGGGGGAACACTGAAGCTTTCTTT.

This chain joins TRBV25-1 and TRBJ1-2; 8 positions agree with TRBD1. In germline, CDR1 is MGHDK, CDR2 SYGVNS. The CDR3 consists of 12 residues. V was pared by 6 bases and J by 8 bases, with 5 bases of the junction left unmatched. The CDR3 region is CASRDRVEGYTF. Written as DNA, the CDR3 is TGTGCCAGCAGGGACAGGGTAGAAGGCTACACCTTC.

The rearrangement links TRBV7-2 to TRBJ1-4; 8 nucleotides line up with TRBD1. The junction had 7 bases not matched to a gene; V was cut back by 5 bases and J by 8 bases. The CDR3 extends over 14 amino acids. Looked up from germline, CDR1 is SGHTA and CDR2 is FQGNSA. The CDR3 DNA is TGTGCCAGCAGCCCGACAGGGGTCGGAGAAAAACTGTTTTTT. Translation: CASSPTGVGEKLFF.

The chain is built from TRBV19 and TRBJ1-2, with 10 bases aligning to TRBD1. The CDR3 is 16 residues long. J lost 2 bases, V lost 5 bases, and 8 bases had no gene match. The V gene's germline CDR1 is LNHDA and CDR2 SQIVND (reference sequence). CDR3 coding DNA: TGTGCCAGTAGTCCCACCTGGACAGGGGGGAACTATGGCTACACCTTC. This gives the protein CASSPTWTGGNYGYTF.

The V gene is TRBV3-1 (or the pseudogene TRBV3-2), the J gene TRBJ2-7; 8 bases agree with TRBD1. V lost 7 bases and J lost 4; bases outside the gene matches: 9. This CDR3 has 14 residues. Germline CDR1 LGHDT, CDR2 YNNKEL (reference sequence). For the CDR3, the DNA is TGTGCCAGCACCAAAGGGCAGGGGGCTTACGAGCAGTACTTC. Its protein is CASTKGQGAYEQYF.

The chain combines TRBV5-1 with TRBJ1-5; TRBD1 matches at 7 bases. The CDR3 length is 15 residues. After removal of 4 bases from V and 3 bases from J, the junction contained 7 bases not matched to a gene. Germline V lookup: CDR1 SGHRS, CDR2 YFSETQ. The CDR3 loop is CASSETGSANQPQHF. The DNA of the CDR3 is TGCGCCAGCAGCGAGACAGGGTCCGCCAATCAGCCCCAGCATTTT.

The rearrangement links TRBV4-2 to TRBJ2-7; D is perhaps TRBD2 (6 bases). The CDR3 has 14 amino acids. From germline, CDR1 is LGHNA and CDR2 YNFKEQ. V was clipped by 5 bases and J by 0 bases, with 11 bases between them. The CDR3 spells CASSFDGSSYEQYF. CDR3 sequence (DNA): TGTGCCAGCAGCTTTGACGGGAGCTCCTACGAGCAGTACTTC.

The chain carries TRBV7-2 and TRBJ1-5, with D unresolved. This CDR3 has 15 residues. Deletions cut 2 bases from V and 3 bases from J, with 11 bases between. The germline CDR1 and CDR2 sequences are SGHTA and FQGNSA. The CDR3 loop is CASSLIGQNNQPQHF. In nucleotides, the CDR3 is TGTGCCAGCAGCTTAATTGGGCAGAACAATCAGCCCCAGCATTTT.

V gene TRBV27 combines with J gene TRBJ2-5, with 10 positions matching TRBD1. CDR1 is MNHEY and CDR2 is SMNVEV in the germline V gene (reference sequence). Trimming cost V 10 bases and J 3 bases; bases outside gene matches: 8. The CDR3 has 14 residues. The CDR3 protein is CATPGTGDKETQYF. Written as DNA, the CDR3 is TGTGCCACTCCCGGGACAGGGGATAAAGAGACCCAGTACTTC.

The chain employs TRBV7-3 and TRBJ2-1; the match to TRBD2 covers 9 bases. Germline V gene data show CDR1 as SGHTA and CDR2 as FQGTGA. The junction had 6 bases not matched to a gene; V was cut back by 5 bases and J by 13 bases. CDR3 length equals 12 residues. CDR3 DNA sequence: TGTGCCAGCAGCCTAAGCGGGGGGCTCCAGTTCTTC. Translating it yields CASSLSGGLQFF.

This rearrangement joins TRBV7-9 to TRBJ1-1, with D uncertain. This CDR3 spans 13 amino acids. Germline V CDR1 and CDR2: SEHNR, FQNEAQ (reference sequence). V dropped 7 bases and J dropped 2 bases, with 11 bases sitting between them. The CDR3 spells CASIKGLNTEAFF. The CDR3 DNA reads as TGTGCCAGCATCAAAGGACTTAACACTGAAGCTTTCTTT.

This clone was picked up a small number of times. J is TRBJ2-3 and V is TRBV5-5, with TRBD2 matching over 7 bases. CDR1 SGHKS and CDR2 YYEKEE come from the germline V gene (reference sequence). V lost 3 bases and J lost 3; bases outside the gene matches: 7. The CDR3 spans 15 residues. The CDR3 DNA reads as TGTGCCAGCAGCTGGGGAGGGGTTGGGACAGATACGCAGTATTTT. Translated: CASSWGGVGTDTQYF.

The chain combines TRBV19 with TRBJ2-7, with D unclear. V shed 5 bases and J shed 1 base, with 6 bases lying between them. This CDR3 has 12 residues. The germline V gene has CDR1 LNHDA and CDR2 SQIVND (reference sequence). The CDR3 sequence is CASSSVSYEQYF. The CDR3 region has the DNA TGTGCCAGTAGTTCGGTGTCCTACGAGCAGTACTTC. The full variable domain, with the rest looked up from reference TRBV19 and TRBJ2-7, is DGGITQSPKYLFRKEGQNVTLSCEQNLNHDAMYWYRQDPGQGLRLIYYSQIVNDFQKGDIAEGYSVSREKKESFPLTVTSAQKNPTAFYLCASSSVSYEQYFGPGTRLTVT.

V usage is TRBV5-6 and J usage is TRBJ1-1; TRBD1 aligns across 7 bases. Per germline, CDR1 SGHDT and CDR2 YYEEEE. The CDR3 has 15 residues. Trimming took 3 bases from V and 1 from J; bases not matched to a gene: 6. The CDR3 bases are TGTGCCAGCAGCTCGAACAGGGGATGGAACACTGAAGCTTTCTTT. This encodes CASSSNRGWNTEAFF.

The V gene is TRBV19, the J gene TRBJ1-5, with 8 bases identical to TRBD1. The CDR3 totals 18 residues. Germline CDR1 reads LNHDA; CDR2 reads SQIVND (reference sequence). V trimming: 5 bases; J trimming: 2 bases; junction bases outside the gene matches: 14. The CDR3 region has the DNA TGTGCCAGTAGTCCCCGCGACAGGGGACCTTCACGCAATCAGCCCCAGCATTTT. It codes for CASSPRDRGPSRNQPQHF.

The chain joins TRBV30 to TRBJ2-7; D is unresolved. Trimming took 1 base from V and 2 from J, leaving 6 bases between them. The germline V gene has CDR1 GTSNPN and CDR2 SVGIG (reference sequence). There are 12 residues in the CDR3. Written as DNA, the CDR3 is TGTGCCTGGAGTGGGAGTGCCTACGAGCAGTACTTC. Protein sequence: CAWSGSAYEQYF.

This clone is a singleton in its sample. The CDR3 loop reads CASSYLWGVEGQYF. The CDR3 nucleotides read TGTGCCAGCAGTTACCTCTGGGGAGTTGAGGGGCAGTACTTC. V is TRBV6-2 or TRBV6-3 and J is TRBJ2-7, with D possibly being TRBD2 (5 bases). V lost 2 bases, J lost 9 bases, and 17 bases lay in between. From germline, CDR1 is MNHEY and CDR2 SVGEGT. The CDR3 has 14 amino acids.

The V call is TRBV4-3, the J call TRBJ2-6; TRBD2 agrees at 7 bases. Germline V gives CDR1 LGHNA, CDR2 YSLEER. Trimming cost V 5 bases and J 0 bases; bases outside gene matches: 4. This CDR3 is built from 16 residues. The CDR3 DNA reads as TGCGCCAGCAGCTGGGAGGGGACCTCTGGGGCCAACGTCCTGACTTTC. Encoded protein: CASSWEGTSGANVLTF.

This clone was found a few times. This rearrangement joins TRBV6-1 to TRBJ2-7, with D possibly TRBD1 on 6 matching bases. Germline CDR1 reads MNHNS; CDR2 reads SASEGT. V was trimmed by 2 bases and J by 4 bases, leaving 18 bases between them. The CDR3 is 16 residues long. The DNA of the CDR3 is TGTGCCAGCAGTGAACCCCTCAAAAGGACAGCGTACGAGCAGTACTTC. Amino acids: CASSEPLKRTAYEQYF.